This T cell receptor beta chain was captured in a study of blood T cell repertoires in COVID-19. At the level of the study: PBMCs, B-cell-depleted T cells, or T cells were the source of the cDNA or gDNA that made up the material.

This clone came up once. Those enrolled in Seattle joined during active infection and were followed longitudinally afterward. As handled by the study authors: For nucleated cells, counts were estimated from reference gene primer amplification. Generated by immunoSEQ multiplex PCR, the TCRdb table keeps only in-frame clones and is missing some. That table gives V, J and clone size, and the DNA gave D and trimming. Counted here are 200,000 to 250,000 clones, about 90% occurring once; the ten biggest clones make up approximately 2.6%. CDR1 is SGHVS and CDR2 is FQNEAQ in the germline V gene. Trimming removed 3 bases at V and 7 bases at J, with 12 bases between. The CDR3 is 13 residues long.

The receptor's source is a man in his thirties or forties with COVID-19, enrolled during active disease. The chain couples TRBV7-8 to TRBJ1-1; D is unresolved. The sample comprised peripheral blood. The CDR3 protein is CASSLPLSNEAFF. The CDR3 DNA sequence: TGTGCCAGCAGCTTGCCCCTCTCTAATGAAGCTTTCTTT. Looking up the rest from reference TRBV7-8 and TRBJ1-1 gives the full variable domain: GAGVSQSPRYKVAKRGQDVALRCDPISGHVSLFWYQQALGQGPEFLTYFQNEAQLDKSGLPSDRFFAERPEGSVSTLKIQRTQQEDSAVYLCASSLPLSNEAFFGQGTRLTVV.